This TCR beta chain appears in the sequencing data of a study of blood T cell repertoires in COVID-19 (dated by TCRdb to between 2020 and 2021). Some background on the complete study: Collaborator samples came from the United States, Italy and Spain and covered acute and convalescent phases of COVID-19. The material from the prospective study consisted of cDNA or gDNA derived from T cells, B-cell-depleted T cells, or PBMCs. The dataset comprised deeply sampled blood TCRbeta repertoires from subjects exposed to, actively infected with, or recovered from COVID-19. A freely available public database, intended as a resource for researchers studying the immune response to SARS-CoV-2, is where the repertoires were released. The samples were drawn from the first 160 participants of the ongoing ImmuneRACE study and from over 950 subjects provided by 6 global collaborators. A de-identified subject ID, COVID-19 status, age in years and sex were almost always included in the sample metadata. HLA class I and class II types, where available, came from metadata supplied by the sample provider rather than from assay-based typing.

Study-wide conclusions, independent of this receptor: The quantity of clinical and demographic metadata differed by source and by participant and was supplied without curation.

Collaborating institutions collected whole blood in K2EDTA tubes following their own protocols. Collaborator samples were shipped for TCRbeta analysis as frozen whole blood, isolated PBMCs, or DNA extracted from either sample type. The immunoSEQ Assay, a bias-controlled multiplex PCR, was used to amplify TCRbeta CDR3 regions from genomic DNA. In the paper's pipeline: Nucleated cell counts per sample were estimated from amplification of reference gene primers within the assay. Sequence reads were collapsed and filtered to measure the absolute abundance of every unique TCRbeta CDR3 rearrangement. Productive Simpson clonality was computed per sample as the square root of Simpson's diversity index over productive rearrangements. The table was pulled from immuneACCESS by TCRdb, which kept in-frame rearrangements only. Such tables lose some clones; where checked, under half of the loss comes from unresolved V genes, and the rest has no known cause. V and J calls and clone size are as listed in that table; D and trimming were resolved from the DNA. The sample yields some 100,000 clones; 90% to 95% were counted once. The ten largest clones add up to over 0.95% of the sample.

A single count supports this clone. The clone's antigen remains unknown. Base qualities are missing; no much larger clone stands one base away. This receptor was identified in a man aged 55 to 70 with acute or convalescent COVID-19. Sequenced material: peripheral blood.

The DNA sequence is as follows: TGTGCCAGCAGCTCGATGGGGGGGCCGGGGGAAAAACTGTTTTTT. Translation gives CASSSMGGPGEKLFF. The chain is encoded by TRBV7-6 joined to TRBJ1-4; the best D guess is TRBD1, with 6 bases matching. The CDR3 starts with the cysteine, ends with the phenylalanine, and has 15 residues. Only CDR3 DNA remains: 45 bases, in frame from the first base. The CDR1 and CDR2 encoded by the germline V gene are SGHVS and FNYEAQ. V was cut back by 4 bases and J by 8 bases, leaving a gap of 17 bases between them.